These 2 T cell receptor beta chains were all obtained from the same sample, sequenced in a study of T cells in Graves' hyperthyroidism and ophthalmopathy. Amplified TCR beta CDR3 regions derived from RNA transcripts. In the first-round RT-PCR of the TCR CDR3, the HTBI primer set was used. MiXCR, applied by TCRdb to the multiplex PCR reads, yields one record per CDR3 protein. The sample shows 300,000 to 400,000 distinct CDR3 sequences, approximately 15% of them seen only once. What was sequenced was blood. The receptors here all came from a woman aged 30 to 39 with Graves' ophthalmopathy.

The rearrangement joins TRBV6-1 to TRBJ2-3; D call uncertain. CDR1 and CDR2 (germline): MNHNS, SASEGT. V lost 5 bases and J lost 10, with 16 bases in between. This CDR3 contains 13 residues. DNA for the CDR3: TGTGCCAGCAGTTCCACTCAGCTAATGGCGCAGTATTTT. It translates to CASSSTQLMAQYF.

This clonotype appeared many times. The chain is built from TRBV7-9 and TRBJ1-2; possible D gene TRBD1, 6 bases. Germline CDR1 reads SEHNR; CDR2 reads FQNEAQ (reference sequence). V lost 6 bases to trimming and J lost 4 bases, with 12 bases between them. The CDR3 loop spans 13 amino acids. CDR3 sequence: CASSPQGPYGYTF. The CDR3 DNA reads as TGTGCCAGCAGTCCACAGGGACCCTATGGCTACACCTTC.